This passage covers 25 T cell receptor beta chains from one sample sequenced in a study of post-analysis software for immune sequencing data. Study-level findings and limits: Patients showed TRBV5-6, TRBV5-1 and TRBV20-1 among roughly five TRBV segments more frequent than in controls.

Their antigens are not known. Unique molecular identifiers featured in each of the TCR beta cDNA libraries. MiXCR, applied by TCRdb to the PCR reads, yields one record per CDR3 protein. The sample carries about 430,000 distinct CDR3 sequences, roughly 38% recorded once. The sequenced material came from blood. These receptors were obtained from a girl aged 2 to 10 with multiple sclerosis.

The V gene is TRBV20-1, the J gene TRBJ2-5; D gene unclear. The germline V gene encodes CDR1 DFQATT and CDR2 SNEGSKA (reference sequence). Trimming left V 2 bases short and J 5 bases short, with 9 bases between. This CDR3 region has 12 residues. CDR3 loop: CSARNLGETQYF. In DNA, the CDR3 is TGCAGTGCTAGAAATCTCGGGGAGACCCAGTACTTC.

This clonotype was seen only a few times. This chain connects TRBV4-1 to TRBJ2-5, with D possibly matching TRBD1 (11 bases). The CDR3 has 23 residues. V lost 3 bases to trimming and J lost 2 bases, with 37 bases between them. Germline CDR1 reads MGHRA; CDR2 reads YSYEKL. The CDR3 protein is CASSQRGWTGGTTSGVRQETQYF. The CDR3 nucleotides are TGCGCCAGCAGCCAGCGAGGTTGGACAGGGGGCACAACTAGCGGGGTTAGGCAAGAGACCCAGTACTTC.

CDR3 bases: TGTGCCAGCAGCTTTAGCGCAGGGGAGACCCAGTACTTC. This encodes CASSFSAGETQYF. The chain is built from TRBV7-2 and TRBJ2-7; TRBD1 or TRBD2 may be the D gene (5 bases each). Matching the DNA end better, TRBJ2-5 makes the J call doubtful. CDR1 and CDR2 from the germline V gene are SGHTA and FQGNSA. The CDR3 has 13 amino acids.

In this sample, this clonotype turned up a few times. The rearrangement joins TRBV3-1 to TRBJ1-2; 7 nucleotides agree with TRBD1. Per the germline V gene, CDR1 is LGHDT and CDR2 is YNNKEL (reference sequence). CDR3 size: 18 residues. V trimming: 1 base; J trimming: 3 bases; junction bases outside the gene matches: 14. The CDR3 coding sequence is TGTGCCAGCAGCCAAGTTACAGGGGACCTTCCAGACTACTATGGCTACACCTTC. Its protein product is CASSQVTGDLPDYYGYTF.

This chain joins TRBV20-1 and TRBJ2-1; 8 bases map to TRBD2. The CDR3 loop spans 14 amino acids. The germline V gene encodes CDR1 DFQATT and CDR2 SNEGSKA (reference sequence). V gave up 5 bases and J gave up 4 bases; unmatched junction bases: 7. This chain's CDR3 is CSAHLAGLYNEQFF. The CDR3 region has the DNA TGCAGTGCTCATCTAGCGGGTTTATACAATGAGCAGTTCTTC.

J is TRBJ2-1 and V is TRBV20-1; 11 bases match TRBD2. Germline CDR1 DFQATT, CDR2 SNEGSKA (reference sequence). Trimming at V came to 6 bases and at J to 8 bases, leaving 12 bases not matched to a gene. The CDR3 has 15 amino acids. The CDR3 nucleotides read TGCAGTGCCCCTCCAGGGCTAGCGGGAGGATATGAGCAGTTCTTC. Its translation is CSAPPGLAGGYEQFF.

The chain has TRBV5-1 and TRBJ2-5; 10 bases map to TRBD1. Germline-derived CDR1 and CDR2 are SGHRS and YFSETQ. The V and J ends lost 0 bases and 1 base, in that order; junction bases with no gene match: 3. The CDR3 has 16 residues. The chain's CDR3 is CASSLGQGATQETQYF. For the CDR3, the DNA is TGCGCCAGCAGCTTGGGACAGGGGGCGACCCAAGAGACCCAGTACTTC.

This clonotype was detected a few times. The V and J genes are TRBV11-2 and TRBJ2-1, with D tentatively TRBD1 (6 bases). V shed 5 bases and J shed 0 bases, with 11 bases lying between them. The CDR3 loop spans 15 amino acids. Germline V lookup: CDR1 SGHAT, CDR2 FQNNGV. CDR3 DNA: TGTGCCAGCAGCGCAAGACAGGCCTCCTACAATGAGCAGTTCTTC. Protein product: CASSARQASYNEQFF.

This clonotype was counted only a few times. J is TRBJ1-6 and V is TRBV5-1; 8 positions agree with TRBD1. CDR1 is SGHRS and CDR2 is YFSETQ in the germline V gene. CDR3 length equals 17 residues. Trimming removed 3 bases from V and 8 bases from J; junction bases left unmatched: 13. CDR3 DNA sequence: TGCGCCAGCAGCTCCTTCACAGGGGGAACGGAAGATTCACCCCTCCACTTT. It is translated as CASSSFTGGTEDSPLHF.

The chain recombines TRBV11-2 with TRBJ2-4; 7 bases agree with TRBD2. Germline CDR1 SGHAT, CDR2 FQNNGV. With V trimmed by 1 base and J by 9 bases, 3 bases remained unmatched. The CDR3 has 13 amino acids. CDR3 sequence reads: CASSLVLACIQYF. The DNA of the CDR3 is TGTGCCAGCAGCTTAGTACTAGCGTGCATTCAGTACTTC.

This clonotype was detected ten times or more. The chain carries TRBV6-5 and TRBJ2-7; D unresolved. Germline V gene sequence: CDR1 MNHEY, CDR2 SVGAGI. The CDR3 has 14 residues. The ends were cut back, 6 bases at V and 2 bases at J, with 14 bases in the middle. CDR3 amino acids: CASSLTLYAYEQYF. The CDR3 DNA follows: TGTGCCAGCAGCCTGACCCTTTATGCCTACGAGCAGTACTTC.

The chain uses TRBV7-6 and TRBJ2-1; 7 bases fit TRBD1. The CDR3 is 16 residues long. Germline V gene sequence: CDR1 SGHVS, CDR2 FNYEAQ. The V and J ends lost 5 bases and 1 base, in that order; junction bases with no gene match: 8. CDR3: CASSPRQGSSYNEQFF. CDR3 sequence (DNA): TGTGCCAGCAGCCCCCGACAGGGTTCGTCCTACAATGAGCAGTTCTTC.

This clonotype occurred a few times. Here the CDR3 DNA reads TGCGCCAGCACCTTCCTTAGCGGGGCCGAGCAGTACTTC. This translates into CASTFLSGAEQYF. The rearrangement uses TRBV5-1 and TRBJ2-5; 8 bases are shared with TRBD2. Near its end, the DNA agrees better with TRBJ2-7, so the J call may be wrong. CDR1 is SGHRS, CDR2 YFSETQ, per germline. This CDR3 contains 13 residues.

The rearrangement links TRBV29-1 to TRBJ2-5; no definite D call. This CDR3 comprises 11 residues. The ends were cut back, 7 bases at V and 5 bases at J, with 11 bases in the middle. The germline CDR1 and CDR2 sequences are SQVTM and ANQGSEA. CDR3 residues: CSAAIGETQYF. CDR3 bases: TGCAGCGCCGCGATCGGGGAGACCCAGTACTTC.

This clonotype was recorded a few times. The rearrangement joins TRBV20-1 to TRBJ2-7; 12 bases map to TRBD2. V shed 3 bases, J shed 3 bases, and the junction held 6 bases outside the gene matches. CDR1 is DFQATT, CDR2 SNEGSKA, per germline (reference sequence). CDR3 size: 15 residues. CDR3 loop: CSASGLAGGNYEQYF. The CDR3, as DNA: TGCAGTGCTAGCGGGCTAGCGGGGGGGAACTACGAGCAGTACTTC.

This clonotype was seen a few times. CDR3 in amino acids: CSVVLDNEIRAGEQYF. CDR3 nucleotide sequence: TGCAGCGTTGTTTTAGACAACGAGATCCGGGCTGGCGAGCAGTACTTC. This chain joins TRBV29-1 and TRBJ2-5, with D unresolved. The assigned J gene may be wrong: the sequence end matches TRBJ2-7 better. The CDR3 has 16 residues. The germline V gene has CDR1 SQVTM and CDR2 ANQGSEA.

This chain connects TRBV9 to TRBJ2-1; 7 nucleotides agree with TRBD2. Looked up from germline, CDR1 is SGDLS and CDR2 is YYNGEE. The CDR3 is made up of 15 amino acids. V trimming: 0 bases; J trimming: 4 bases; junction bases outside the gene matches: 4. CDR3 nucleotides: TGTGCCAGCAGCGTAGTTGGCGGGGGATACAATGAGCAGTTCTTC. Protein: CASSVVGGGYNEQFF. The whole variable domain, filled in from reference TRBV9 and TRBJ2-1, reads DSGVTQTPKHLITATGQRVTLRCSPRSGDLSVYWYQQSLDQGLQFLIQYYNGEERAKGNILERFSAQQFPDLHSELNLSSLELGDSALYFCASSVVGGGYNEQFFGPGTRLTVL.

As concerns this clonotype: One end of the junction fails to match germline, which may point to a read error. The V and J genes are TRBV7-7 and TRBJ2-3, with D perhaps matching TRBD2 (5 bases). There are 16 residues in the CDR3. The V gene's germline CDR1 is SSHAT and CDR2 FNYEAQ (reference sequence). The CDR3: CASSLGVSGSTDTQYF. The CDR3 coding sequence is TGTGCTAGCAGCTTGGGTGTCAGCGGTAGCACAGATACGCAGTATTTT. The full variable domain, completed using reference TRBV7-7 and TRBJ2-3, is GAGVSQSPRYKVTKRGQDVTLRCDPISSHATLYWYQQALGQGPEFLTYFNYEAQPDKSGLPSDRFSAERPEGSISTLTIQRTEQRDSAMYRCASSLGVSGSTDTQYFGPGTRLTVL.

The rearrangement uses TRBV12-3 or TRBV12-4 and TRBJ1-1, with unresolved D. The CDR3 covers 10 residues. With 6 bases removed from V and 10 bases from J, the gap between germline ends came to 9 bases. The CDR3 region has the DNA TGTGCCAGCAGCCCCATGACAGCTTTCTTT. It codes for CASSPMTAFF.

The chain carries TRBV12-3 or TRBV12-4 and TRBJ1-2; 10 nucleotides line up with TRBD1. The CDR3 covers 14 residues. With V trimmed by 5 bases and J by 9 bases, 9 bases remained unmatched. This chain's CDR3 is CASSRSPGQGSYTF. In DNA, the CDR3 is TGTGCCAGCAGTCGCTCTCCGGGACAGGGGAGCTACACCTTC.

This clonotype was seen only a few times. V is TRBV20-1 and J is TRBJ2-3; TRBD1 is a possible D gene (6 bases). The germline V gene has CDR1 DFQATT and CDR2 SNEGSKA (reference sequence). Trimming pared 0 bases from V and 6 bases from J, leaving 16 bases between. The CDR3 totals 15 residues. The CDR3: CSARDPQGRGDTQYF. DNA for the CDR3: TGCAGTGCTAGAGATCCCCAGGGAAGGGGGGATACGCAGTATTTT.

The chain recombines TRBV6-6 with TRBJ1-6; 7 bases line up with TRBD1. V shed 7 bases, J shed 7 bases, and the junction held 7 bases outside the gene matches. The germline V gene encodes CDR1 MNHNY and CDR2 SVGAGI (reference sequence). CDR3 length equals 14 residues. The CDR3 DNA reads TGTGCCAGCAACGCTGACAGGGTCAATTCACCCCTCCACTTT. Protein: CASNADRVNSPLHF.

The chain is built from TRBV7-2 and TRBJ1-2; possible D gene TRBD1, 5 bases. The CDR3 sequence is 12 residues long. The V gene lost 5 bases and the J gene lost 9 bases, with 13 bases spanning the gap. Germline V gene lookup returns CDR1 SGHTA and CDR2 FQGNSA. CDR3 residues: CASSHGGARYTF. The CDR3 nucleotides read TGTGCCAGCAGCCACGGAGGGGCGCGCTACACCTTC.

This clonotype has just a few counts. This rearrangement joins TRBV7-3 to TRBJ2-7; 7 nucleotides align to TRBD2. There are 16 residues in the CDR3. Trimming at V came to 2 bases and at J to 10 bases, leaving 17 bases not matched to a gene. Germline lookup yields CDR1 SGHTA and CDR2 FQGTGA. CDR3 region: CASSLGVASGMETQYF. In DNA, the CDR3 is TGTGCCAGCAGCTTAGGGGTGGCTAGCGGAATGGAAACCCAGTACTTC.

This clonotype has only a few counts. CDR3 nucleotides: TGCAGTGCCCGGACTAGCGGGAGCTCCTACAATGAGCAGTTCTTC. Translation gives CSARTSGSSYNEQFF. This chain connects TRBV20-1 to TRBJ2-1; 13 bases are a match to TRBD2. V shed 6 bases, J shed 0 bases, and the junction held 2 bases outside the gene matches. Germline values: CDR1 DFQATT, CDR2 SNEGSKA (reference sequence). The CDR3 loop spans 15 amino acids.